The count of the clone carrying this T cell receptor beta chain is one. Its matching antigen is unknown. This specimen comes from a study of shared clonotypes between healthy human individuals. Study-wide results and caveats: Sampling covered nothing but blood. Tissue TCR repertoires likely differ from those found in blood.

V was shortened by 3 bases and J by 4 bases, with 7 bases between the two germline ends. CDR1 is SGHTA, CDR2 FQGTGA, per germline. This CDR3 region has 12 residues. Profiled with immunoSEQ multiplex PCR; TCRdb holds only in-frame clones, not every one. The sample consists of 2 million to 2.5 million clones, roughly 90% of them appearing once. This TCR derives from a man between 18 and 29 years old in good health. Some clones in this sample may be carry-over from other donors' samples. J is TRBJ2-7 and V is TRBV7-3, with D unclear. Input material: naive CD4+ T cells from PBMCs. The subset: CD45RA+ positively selected. Written as DNA, the CDR3 is TGTGCCAGCAGCTTGTCCACTTACGAGCAGTACTTC. It translates to CASSLSTYEQYF.